This is a list of T cell receptor beta chains from one sample in a study of cytomegalovirus exposure and HLA in healthy donors. Profiling relied on immunoSEQ multiplex PCR, and the TCRdb table lists in-frame clones only, not all of them. The sample has 100,000 to 150,000 clones; roughly 89% are singletons. The sequencing sample was made of PBMCs. Receptor source: a woman aged 18-30 years in good health and CMV-seronegative. Each CDR3 is given with its conserved first and last residue. A D gene is named only where the DNA matches it firmly.

j_gene: TRBJ2-1; v_gene: TRBV7-7; len: 15; d_gene: NA; CDR3nt: TGTGCCAGCAGCGCAGGGTCACTAGCTAGTAATGAGCAGTTCTTC; CDR3aa: CASSAGSLASNEQFF
j_gene: TRBJ2-3; v_gene: TRBV27; len: 14; d_gene: NA; CDR3nt: TGTGCCAGCAGTTCACCCCCGTGGCAGACTGAGCAGTATTTT; CDR3aa: CASSSPPWQTEQYF
j_gene: TRBJ1-3; v_gene: TRBV18; len: 15; d_gene: NA; CDR3nt: TGTGCCAGCTCCGGGATCCAGGAGATCGGAAACACCATATATTTT; CDR3aa: CASSGIQEIGNTIYF
j_gene: TRBJ2-1; v_gene: TRBV11-1; len: 15; d_gene: TRBD2; CDR3nt: TGTGCCAGCAGCACCGGGGGGACTTCCTACAATGAGCAGTTCTTC; CDR3aa: CASSTGGTSYNEQFF
j_gene: TRBJ1-4; v_gene: TRBV20-1; len: 10; d_gene: NA; CDR3nt: TGCAGTGCCTATAATGAAAAACTGTTTTTT; CDR3aa: CSAYNEKLFF
j_gene: TRBJ2-7; v_gene: TRBV28; len: 17; d_gene: NA; CDR3nt: TGTGCCAGCAGTTTACAAGGCATTCGGAACGGAGCCTACGAGCAGTACTTC; CDR3aa: CASSLQGIRNGAYEQYF
j_gene: TRBJ2-2; v_gene: TRBV19; len: 15; d_gene: TRBD2; CDR3nt: TGTGCCAGTTCCGCAGGACTAGCGAACACCGGGGAGCTGTTTTTT; CDR3aa: CASSAGLANTGELFF
j_gene: TRBJ2-1; v_gene: TRBV2; len: 15; d_gene: NA; CDR3nt: TGTGCCAGCAGTTCCCAGTACATCCCCTACAATGAGCAGTTCTTC; CDR3aa: CASSSQYIPYNEQFF
j_gene: TRBJ2-7; v_gene: TRBV4-1; len: 16; d_gene: TRBD2; CDR3nt: TGCGCCAGCAGCCAAGATCCCACTAGCGGGGGCTACGAGCAGTACTTC; CDR3aa: CASSQDPTSGGYEQYF
j_gene: TRBJ1-4; v_gene: TRBV5-6; len: 16; d_gene: NA; CDR3nt: TGTGCCAGCAGCTTGGAAAGAACCTACGGGAATGAAAAACTGTTTTTT; CDR3aa: CASSLERTYGNEKLFF